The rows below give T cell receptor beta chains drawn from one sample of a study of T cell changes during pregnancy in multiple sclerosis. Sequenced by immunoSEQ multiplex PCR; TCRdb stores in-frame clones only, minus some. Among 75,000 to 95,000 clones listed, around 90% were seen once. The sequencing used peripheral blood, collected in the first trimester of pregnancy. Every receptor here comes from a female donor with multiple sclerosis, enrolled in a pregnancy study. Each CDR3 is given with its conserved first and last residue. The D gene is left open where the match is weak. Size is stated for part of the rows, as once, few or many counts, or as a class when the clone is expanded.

cdr3_nt: TGTGCCAGCAGACTAGAACACACTGAAGCTTTCTTT; cdr3_aa: CASRLEHTEAFF; d_call: .; j_call: TRBJ1-1; cdr3_length: 12; v_call: TRBV13; clone_size: .
cdr3_nt: TGTGCCAGCAGCTTGGGACAGGGGGCCGGTTACGAGCAGTACTTC; cdr3_aa: CASSLGQGAGYEQYF; d_call: TRBD1; j_call: TRBJ2-7; cdr3_length: 15; v_call: TRBV5-5; clone_size: .
cdr3_nt: TGTGCCAGCAGCTTCGGACAGGGAAAATACGAGCAGTACTTC; cdr3_aa: CASSFGQGKYEQYF; d_call: TRBD1; j_call: TRBJ2-7; cdr3_length: 14; v_call: TRBV7-2; clone_size: .
cdr3_nt: TGTGCCAGCTCACTCGACAGGTTTCACGAGCAGTACTTC; cdr3_aa: CASSLDRFHEQYF; d_call: .; j_call: TRBJ2-7; cdr3_length: 13; v_call: TRBV18; clone_size: .
cdr3_nt: TGTGCCAGTAGTATCTATACAGGGGGCAATCAGCCCCAGCATTTT; cdr3_aa: CASSIYTGGNQPQHF; d_call: TRBD1; j_call: TRBJ1-5; cdr3_length: 15; v_call: TRBV19; clone_size: few
cdr3_nt: TGTGCCAGCATCGAGGAGGATGTGGCAGATACGCAGTATTTT; cdr3_aa: CASIEEDVADTQYF; d_call: .; j_call: TRBJ2-3; cdr3_length: 14; v_call: TRBV7-8; clone_size: .
cdr3_nt: TGTGCCAGCAGCGGGCACCGGGACAGGGTTCTCGGCTACACCTTC; cdr3_aa: CASSGHRDRVLGYTF; d_call: TRBD1; j_call: TRBJ1-2; cdr3_length: 15; v_call: TRBV11-2; clone_size: .
cdr3_nt: TGTGCCAGCAGTTTCGTGAGTGACTCTGGGGCCAACGTCCTGACTTTC; cdr3_aa: CASSFVSDSGANVLTF; d_call: .; j_call: TRBJ2-6; cdr3_length: 16; v_call: TRBV28; clone_size: .
cdr3_nt: TGTGCCAGCAGTGAACCGGCTAGCGGGAGACGGTCCGGGGAGCTGTTTTTT; cdr3_aa: CASSEPASGRRSGELFF; d_call: TRBD2; j_call: TRBJ2-2; cdr3_length: 17; v_call: TRBV25-1; clone_size: .
cdr3_nt: TGTGCCAGCAGTGGAGACAACTCCTACGAGCAGTACTTC; cdr3_aa: CASSGDNSYEQYF; d_call: .; j_call: TRBJ2-7; cdr3_length: 13; v_call: TRBV2; clone_size: .
cdr3_nt: TGCAGCGTTTCAGGGTCCGGCAATCAGCCCCAGCATTTT; cdr3_aa: CSVSGSGNQPQHF; d_call: .; j_call: TRBJ1-5; cdr3_length: 13; v_call: TRBV29-1; clone_size: .
cdr3_nt: TGCGCCAGCAGCCAAGATGAGCGGGGCCTACTCTACGAGCAGTACTTC; cdr3_aa: CASSQDERGLLYEQYF; d_call: TRBD2; j_call: TRBJ2-7; cdr3_length: 16; v_call: TRBV4-3; clone_size: .
cdr3_nt: TGTGCCAGCAGCCCCATTGGTCAAAAGCTCCATGAGCAGTTCTTC; cdr3_aa: CASSPIGQKLHEQFF; d_call: .; j_call: TRBJ2-1; cdr3_length: 15; v_call: TRBV5-4; clone_size: .
cdr3_nt: TGTGCCAGCAGCCAGTCGGGACTAGCGGGAGGGGAGCAGTACTTC; cdr3_aa: CASSQSGLAGGEQYF; d_call: TRBD2; j_call: TRBJ2-7; cdr3_length: 15; v_call: TRBV13; clone_size: .
cdr3_nt: TGTGCCAGCAGCTTAAGCGACAGCTTTTATGGCTACACCTTC; cdr3_aa: CASSLSDSFYGYTF; d_call: .; j_call: TRBJ1-2; cdr3_length: 14; v_call: TRBV7-9; clone_size: .
cdr3_nt: TGTGCCAGCACATCTAGCGGAGCCTCCTACGAGCAGTACTTC; cdr3_aa: CASTSSGASYEQYF; d_call: TRBD2; j_call: TRBJ2-7; cdr3_length: 14; v_call: TRBV6-5; clone_size: .
cdr3_nt: TGTGCCAGCAGTGAAACCCAGACAGGCGTCACCGGGGAGCTGTTTTTT; cdr3_aa: CASSETQTGVTGELFF; d_call: .; j_call: TRBJ2-2; cdr3_length: 16; v_call: TRBV25-1; clone_size: .
cdr3_nt: TGCGCCAGCAGCCCGGGGGACAGGACCTATAGCAATCAGCCCCAGCATTTT; cdr3_aa: CASSPGDRTYSNQPQHF; d_call: TRBD1; j_call: TRBJ1-5; cdr3_length: 17; v_call: TRBV5-1; clone_size: .
cdr3_nt: TGTGCCTGGAACAGGGGGCTCTCCTACGAGCAGTACTTC; cdr3_aa: CAWNRGLSYEQYF; d_call: TRBD1; j_call: TRBJ2-7; cdr3_length: 13; v_call: TRBV30; clone_size: .
cdr3_nt: TGTGCCAGCAGTTTAGGACAATCCTACGAGCAGTACTTC; cdr3_aa: CASSLGQSYEQYF; d_call: .; j_call: TRBJ2-7; cdr3_length: 13; v_call: TRBV27; clone_size: .
cdr3_nt: TGCAGCGTTGAAGTAGCCGGGACAGGGTTCGACGAGCAGTACTTC; cdr3_aa: CSVEVAGTGFDEQYF; d_call: TRBD1; j_call: TRBJ2-7; cdr3_length: 15; v_call: TRBV29-1; clone_size: .
cdr3_nt: TGTGCCAGCAGCCGGACAGGGAGCAATCAGCCCCAGCATTTT; cdr3_aa: CASSRTGSNQPQHF; d_call: TRBD1; j_call: TRBJ1-5; cdr3_length: 14; v_call: TRBV7-9; clone_size: .
cdr3_nt: TGTGCCAGCAGCCAAGCCGGTCCCCCCTGGAATGAGCAGTTCTTC; cdr3_aa: CASSQAGPPWNEQFF; d_call: .; j_call: TRBJ2-1; cdr3_length: 15; v_call: TRBV4-2; clone_size: .
cdr3_nt: TGTGCCAGCAGCACCCCGGGGAGGGGCTCAGATACGCAGTATTTT; cdr3_aa: CASSTPGRGSDTQYF; d_call: TRBD2; j_call: TRBJ2-3; cdr3_length: 15; v_call: TRBV6-5; clone_size: .
cdr3_nt: TGCGCCAGCAGCTTGGTAGCGGGGCTGAATGAGCAGTTCTTC; cdr3_aa: CASSLVAGLNEQFF; d_call: TRBD2; j_call: TRBJ2-1; cdr3_length: 14; v_call: TRBV5-1; clone_size: few
cdr3_nt: TGTGCCAGCAGTGAACTCAGGGGGCGAGCCACTGAAGCTTTCTTT; cdr3_aa: CASSELRGRATEAFF; d_call: TRBD1; j_call: TRBJ1-1; cdr3_length: 15; v_call: TRBV25-1; clone_size: once
cdr3_nt: TGTGCCAGTAGTATTGCAGGCACGAACACTGAAGCTTTCTTT; cdr3_aa: CASSIAGTNTEAFF; d_call: .; j_call: TRBJ1-1; cdr3_length: 14; v_call: TRBV19; clone_size: .
cdr3_nt: TGTGCCAGCAGCCCCGGGACTAGCGGAAGCACAGATACGCAGTATTTT; cdr3_aa: CASSPGTSGSTDTQYF; d_call: TRBD2; j_call: TRBJ2-3; cdr3_length: 16; v_call: TRBV13; clone_size: .
cdr3_nt: TGTGCCAGCGGGGTCAGGGGTGGCAATCAGCCCCAGCATTTT; cdr3_aa: CASGVRGGNQPQHF; d_call: .; j_call: TRBJ1-5; cdr3_length: 14; v_call: TRBV7-3; clone_size: .
cdr3_nt: TGCGCCAGCAGCCAAGGGACAGGGGAGAGGAAGACCCAGTACTTC; cdr3_aa: CASSQGTGERKTQYF; d_call: TRBD1; j_call: TRBJ2-5; cdr3_length: 15; v_call: TRBV4-1; clone_size: .
cdr3_nt: TGTGCCAGCAGCTTAGATGTAGGGGTTCAGCCCCAGCATTTT; cdr3_aa: CASSLDVGVQPQHF; d_call: .; j_call: TRBJ1-5; cdr3_length: 14; v_call: TRBV11-2; clone_size: .
cdr3_nt: TGTGCCAGTACCGCGACAGGCAATCAGCCCCAGCATTTT; cdr3_aa: CASTATGNQPQHF; d_call: .; j_call: TRBJ1-5; cdr3_length: 13; v_call: TRBV19; clone_size: .
cdr3_nt: TGTGCCAGCAGCTCCGGACTAAGCGGTGGGTTCTTC; cdr3_aa: CASSSGLSGGFF; d_call: .; j_call: TRBJ2-1; cdr3_length: 12; v_call: TRBV7-9; clone_size: .
cdr3_nt: TGTGCCAGCAGTCGACAAGGGACTAGCGGAGCCCCCTACCAGTACTTC; cdr3_aa: CASSRQGTSGAPYQYF; d_call: TRBD2; j_call: TRBJ2-7; cdr3_length: 16; v_call: TRBV27; clone_size: .
cdr3_nt: TGTGCCAGTAGTACCGACACAGGGGGCTGGACTGAAGCTTTCTTT; cdr3_aa: CASSTDTGGWTEAFF; d_call: TRBD1; j_call: TRBJ1-1; cdr3_length: 15; v_call: TRBV19; clone_size: .
cdr3_nt: TGTGCCAGCAGTTACCTTCCGGGACAGGGCACAGATACGCAGTATTTT; cdr3_aa: CASSYLPGQGTDTQYF; d_call: TRBD1; j_call: TRBJ2-3; cdr3_length: 16; v_call: TRBV6-6; clone_size: .
cdr3_nt: TGTGCCAGCAGCTTATCGCGAAACAGGGGACAGTACTTC; cdr3_aa: CASSLSRNRGQYF; d_call: TRBD1; j_call: TRBJ2-7; cdr3_length: 13; v_call: TRBV7-8; clone_size: .
cdr3_nt: TGCGCCAGCAGCTCCCTAGGACTAGCGGGAGAGTACACCGGGGAGCTGTTTTTT; cdr3_aa: CASSSLGLAGEYTGELFF; d_call: TRBD2; j_call: TRBJ2-2; cdr3_length: 18; v_call: TRBV5-1; clone_size: .
cdr3_nt: TGCGCCAGCAGCTTGGTAGGTAGCGGGAGCTCCTACGAGCAGTACTTC; cdr3_aa: CASSLVGSGSSYEQYF; d_call: TRBD2; j_call: TRBJ2-7; cdr3_length: 16; v_call: TRBV5-1; clone_size: .
cdr3_nt: TGTGCCAGTAGTGGGCTCATGAACACTGAAGCTTTCTTT; cdr3_aa: CASSGLMNTEAFF; d_call: .; j_call: TRBJ1-1; cdr3_length: 13; v_call: TRBV19; clone_size: .